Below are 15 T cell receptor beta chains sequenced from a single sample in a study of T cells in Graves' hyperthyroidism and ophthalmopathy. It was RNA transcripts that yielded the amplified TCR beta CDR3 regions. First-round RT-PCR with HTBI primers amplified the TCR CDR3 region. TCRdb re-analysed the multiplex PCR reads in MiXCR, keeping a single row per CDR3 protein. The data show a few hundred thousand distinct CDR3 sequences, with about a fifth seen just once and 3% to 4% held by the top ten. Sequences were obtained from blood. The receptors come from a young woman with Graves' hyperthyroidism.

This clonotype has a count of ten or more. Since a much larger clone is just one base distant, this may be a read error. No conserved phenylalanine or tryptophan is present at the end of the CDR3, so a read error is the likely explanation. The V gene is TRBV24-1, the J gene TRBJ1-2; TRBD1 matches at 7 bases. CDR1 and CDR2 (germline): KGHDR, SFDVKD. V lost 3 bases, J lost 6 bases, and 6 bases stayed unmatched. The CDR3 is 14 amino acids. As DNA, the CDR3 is TGTGCCACCAGTGATCAGGACAGGACTGATGGCTACACCCTC. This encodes CATSDQDRTDGYTL.

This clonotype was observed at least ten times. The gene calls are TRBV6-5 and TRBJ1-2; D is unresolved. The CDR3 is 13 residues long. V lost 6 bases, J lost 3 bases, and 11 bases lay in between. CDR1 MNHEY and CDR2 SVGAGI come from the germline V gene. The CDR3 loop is CASRGQVYYGYTF. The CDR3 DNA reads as TGTGCCAGCAGAGGGCAGGTCTACTATGGCTACACCTTC.

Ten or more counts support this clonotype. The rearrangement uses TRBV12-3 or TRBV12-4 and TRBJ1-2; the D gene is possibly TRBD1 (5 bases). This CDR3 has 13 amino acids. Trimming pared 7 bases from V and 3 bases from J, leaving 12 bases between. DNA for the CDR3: TGTGCCAGCACCTTAACGGGGGACTATGGCTACACCTTC. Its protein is CASTLTGDYGYTF.

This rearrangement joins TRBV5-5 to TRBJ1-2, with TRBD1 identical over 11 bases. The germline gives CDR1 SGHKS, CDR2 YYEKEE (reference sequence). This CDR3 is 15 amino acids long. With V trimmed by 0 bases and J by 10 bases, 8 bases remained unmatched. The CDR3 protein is CASSLGDPGQGDYTF. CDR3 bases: TGTGCCAGCAGCTTGGGGGACCCGGGACAGGGGGACTACACCTTC.

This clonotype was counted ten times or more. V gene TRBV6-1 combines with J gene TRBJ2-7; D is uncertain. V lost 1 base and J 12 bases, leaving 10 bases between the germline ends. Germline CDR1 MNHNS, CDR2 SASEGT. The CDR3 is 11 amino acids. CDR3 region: CASSEEIDPYF. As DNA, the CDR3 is TGTGCCAGCAGTGAAGAAATCGATCCGTACTTC.

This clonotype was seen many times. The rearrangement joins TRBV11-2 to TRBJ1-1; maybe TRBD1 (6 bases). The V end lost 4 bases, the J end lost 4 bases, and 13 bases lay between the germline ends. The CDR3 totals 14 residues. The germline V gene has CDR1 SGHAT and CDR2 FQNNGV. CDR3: CASSSFTGSTEAFF. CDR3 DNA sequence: TGTGCCAGCAGCTCCTTCACAGGGAGCACTGAAGCTTTCTTT.

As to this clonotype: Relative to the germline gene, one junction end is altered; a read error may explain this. The CDR3 protein is CAWTKIAGETGELFF. The CDR3 nucleotides read TGTGCCTGGACAAAAATAGCGGGTGAAACCGGGGAGCTGTTCTTT. The genes are TRBV30 and TRBJ2-2; 7 bases line up with TRBD2. The V gene's germline CDR1 is GTSNPN and CDR2 SVGIG (reference sequence). The CDR3 is 15 amino acids.

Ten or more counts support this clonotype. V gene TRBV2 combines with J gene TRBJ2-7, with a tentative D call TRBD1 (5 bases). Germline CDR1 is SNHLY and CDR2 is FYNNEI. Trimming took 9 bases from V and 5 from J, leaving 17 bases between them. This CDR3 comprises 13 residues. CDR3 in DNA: TGTGCCAGTAAATGGGGCAAAACCCACGAGCAGTACTTC. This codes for CASKWGKTHEQYF.

The CDR3 DNA reads as TGTGCCAGCAGCCAATCCGGGGGGATCCTGAACACTGAAGCTTTCTTT. This gives the protein CASSQSGGILNTEAFF. This sequence joins TRBV3-1 and TRBJ1-1; TRBD1 is a possible D gene (5 bases). The germline V gene encodes CDR1 LGHDT and CDR2 YNNKEL (reference sequence). V lost 2 bases, J lost 0 bases, and 13 bases lay in between. CDR3 length equals 16 residues.

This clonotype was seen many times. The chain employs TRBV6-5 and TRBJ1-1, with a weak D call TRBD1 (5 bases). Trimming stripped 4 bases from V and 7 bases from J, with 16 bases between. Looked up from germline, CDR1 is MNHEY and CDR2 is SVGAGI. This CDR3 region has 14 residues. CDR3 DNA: TGTGCCAGCAGTTCCACGGGGGGGAGGGATGAAGCTTTCTTT. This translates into CASSSTGGRDEAFF.

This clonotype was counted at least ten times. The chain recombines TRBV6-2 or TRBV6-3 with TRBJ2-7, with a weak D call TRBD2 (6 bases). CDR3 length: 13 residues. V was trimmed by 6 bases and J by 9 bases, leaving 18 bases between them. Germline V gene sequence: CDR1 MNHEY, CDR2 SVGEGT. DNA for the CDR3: TGTGCCAGCAGCTCCGGGAGTCAACGAGGGCAGTACTTC. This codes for CASSSGSQRGQYF.

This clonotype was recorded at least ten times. CDR3 region: CSASTGTGSHSPLHF. For the CDR3, the DNA is TGCAGTGCTAGTACCGGGACAGGGAGTCATTCACCCCTCCACTTT. The rearrangement links TRBV20-1 to TRBJ1-6; 9 positions agree with TRBD1. The V gene end was trimmed by 3 bases and the J gene end by 8 bases; junction bases not matched to a gene: 8. Germline CDR1 DFQATT, CDR2 SNEGSKA (reference sequence). This CDR3 has 15 amino acids.

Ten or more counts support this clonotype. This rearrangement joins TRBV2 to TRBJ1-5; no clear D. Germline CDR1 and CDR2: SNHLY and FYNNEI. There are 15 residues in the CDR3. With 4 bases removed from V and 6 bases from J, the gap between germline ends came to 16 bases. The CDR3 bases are TGTGCCAGCAGTGTCTTTCTAAGGTGGGGTCAGCCCCAGCATTTT. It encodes CASSVFLRWGQPQHF. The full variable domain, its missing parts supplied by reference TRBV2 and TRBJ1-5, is EPEVTQTPSHQVTQMGQEVILRCVPISNHLYFYWYRQILGQKVEFLVSFYNNEISEKSEIFDDQFSVERPDGSNFTLKIRSTKLEDSAMYFCASSVFLRWGQPQHFGDGTRLSIL.

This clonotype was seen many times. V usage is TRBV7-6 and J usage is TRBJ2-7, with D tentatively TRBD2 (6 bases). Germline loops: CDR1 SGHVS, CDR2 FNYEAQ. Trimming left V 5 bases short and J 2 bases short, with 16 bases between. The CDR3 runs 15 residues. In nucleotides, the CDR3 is TGTGCCAGCAGCCGGATCGATAGCGGTACCTACGAGCAGTACTTC. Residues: CASSRIDSGTYEQYF.

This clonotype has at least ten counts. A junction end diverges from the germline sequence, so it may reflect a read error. The CDR3 coding sequence is TGTGCCAGCAGTTTAGGGACAGGGGACAATCAGCCCCAGCATTTT. Its translation: CASSLGTGDNQPQHF. V is TRBV7-9 and J is TRBJ1-5; 10 bases fit TRBD1. CDR1 is SEHNR and CDR2 is FQNEAQ in the germline V gene (reference sequence). CDR3 size: 15 residues.